The clone carrying this T cell receptor beta chain appeared a few times. Its specificity is not known. Some clones are missing from TCRdb's copy, which holds only in-frame ones; the method was immunoSEQ multiplex PCR. In the table there are some 71,000 clones, 85% of which are singletons. These data come from a study of PD-L1 blockade in urothelial cancer. On the study more broadly: Blood samples contained a median 141,255 T cells. Study results and limitations: Blood clones associated with the tumor expanded more at 3 weeks in durable-benefit patients.

This CDR3 has 12 residues. V gave up 4 bases and J gave up 2 bases, with 9 bases separating them. Per germline, CDR1 SQVTM and CDR2 ANQGSEA. As to time point: pretreatment peripheral blood. This specimen was PBMCs, taken around atezolizumab (anti-PD-L1) treatment. This receptor was identified in a middle-aged man with urothelial cancer. The chain carries TRBV29-1 and TRBJ2-7; D not certain. The CDR3 sequence: CSVVGATYEQYF. The DNA of the CDR3 is TGCAGCGTTGTAGGAGCGACCTACGAGCAGTACTTC.